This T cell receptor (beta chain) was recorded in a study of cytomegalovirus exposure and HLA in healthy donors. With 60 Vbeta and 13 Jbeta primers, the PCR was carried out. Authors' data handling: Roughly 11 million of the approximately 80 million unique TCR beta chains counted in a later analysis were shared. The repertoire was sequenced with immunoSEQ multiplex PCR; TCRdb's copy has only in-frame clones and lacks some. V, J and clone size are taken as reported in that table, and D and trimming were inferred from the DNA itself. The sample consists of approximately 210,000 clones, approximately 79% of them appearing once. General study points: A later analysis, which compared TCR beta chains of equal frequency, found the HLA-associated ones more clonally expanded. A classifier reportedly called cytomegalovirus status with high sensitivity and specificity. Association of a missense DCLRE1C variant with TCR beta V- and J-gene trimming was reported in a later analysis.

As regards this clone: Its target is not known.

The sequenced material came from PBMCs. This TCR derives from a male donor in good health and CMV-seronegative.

CDR3 loop: CASSLAQGRNTEAFF. The CDR3 nucleotides are TGCGCCAGCAGCTTGGCGCAGGGGAGGAACACTGAAGCTTTCTTT. The genes are TRBV5-1 and TRBJ1-1; D is perhaps TRBD1 (6 bases). Between the trimmed V and J ends, which lost 0 bases and 1 base, there was a span of 10 bases. From germline, CDR1 is SGHRS and CDR2 YFSETQ. This CDR3 contains 15 residues.